Included here is one TCR beta chain sequence, with context. Authors' methods: Reference gene primer amplification gave estimated nucleated cell counts. Sequenced by immunoSEQ multiplex PCR; TCRdb stores in-frame clones only, minus some. From that table come the V and J calls and clone size; the DNA was used to work out D and trimming. The data contain 150,000 to 180,000 clones, less than 95% of them singletons. The sample comes from a study of blood T cell repertoires in COVID-19. The CDR3 runs to 15 residues. V trimming: 2 bases; J trimming: 2 bases; junction bases outside the gene matches: 2. CDR1 and CDR2 (germline): KGHSH, LQKENI.

The sample was peripheral blood. This clonotype was sampled from a middle-aged man with acute or convalescent COVID-19. The J gene is TRBJ2-2, the V gene TRBV18, with TRBD1 matching over 7 bases. The CDR3 DNA reads TGTGCCAGCTCACCAGGGACAGTTAACACCGGGGAGCTGTTTTTT. Protein: CASSPGTVNTGELFF.